A single sample is the source of the 14 T cell receptor beta chains below, sequenced in a study of T cells in Graves' hyperthyroidism and ophthalmopathy. RNA transcripts yielded amplified TCR beta CDR3 regions. HTBI primers drove first-round RT-PCR of the TCR CDR3. TCRdb reanalysed the multiplex PCR reads using MiXCR and keeps one entry per CDR3 protein. The table includes 500,000 to 750,000 distinct CDR3 sequences, over 12% detected once. What was sequenced was blood. Receptors originate from a woman aged 18-29 years with Graves' ophthalmopathy.

This clonotype appeared a few times. The gene calls are TRBV11-2 and TRBJ2-2, with 9 bases aligning to TRBD1. There are 16 residues in the CDR3. Trimming cost V 5 bases and J 0 bases; bases outside gene matches: 4. Germline CDR1 SGHAT, CDR2 FQNNGV. Written as DNA, the CDR3 is TGTGCCAGCAGCCCCGGGACAGGGTCGAACACCGGGGAGCTGTTTTTT. Protein sequence: CASSPGTGSNTGELFF. The entire variable domain, with the rest obtained from reference TRBV11-2 and TRBJ2-2, is as follows: EAGVAQSPRYKIIEKRQSVAFWCNPISGHATLYWYQQILGQGPKLLIQFQNNGVVDDSQLPKDRFSAERLKGVDSTLKIQPAKLEDSAVYLCASSPGTGSNTGELFFGEGSRLTVL.

The chain combines TRBV12-3 or TRBV12-4 with TRBJ1-5, with a possible D match to TRBD1 (6 bases). V was trimmed by 8 bases and J by 3 bases, leaving 11 bases between them. The CDR3 has 13 residues. CDR3 protein: CASSQGINQPQHF. The CDR3 coding sequence is TGTGCCAGCTCACAGGGAATCAATCAGCCCCAGCATTTT.

This clonotype was counted many times. The gene calls are TRBV18 and TRBJ2-7; a weak D match, TRBD2 (5 bases). Between the trimmed V and J ends, which lost 4 bases and 5 bases, there was a span of 21 bases. The germline gives CDR1 KGHSH, CDR2 LQKENI. There are 16 residues in the CDR3. DNA of the CDR3: TGTGCCAGCTCACTCAACGAGCGAGCGGACCTCGACGAGCAGTACTTC. Its protein product is CASSLNERADLDEQYF.

V gene TRBV5-4 combines with J gene TRBJ1-1; TRBD1 is a possible D gene (5 bases). The CDR3 runs 14 residues. Germline V gene lookup returns CDR1 SGHNT and CDR2 YYREEE (reference sequence). V lost 3 bases to trimming and J lost 8 bases, with 17 bases between them. The CDR3 loop is CASSYPRDRGEAFF. DNA for the CDR3: TGTGCCAGCAGCTACCCCAGGGATCGGGGGGAAGCTTTCTTT.

There are a few counts of this clonotype. V and J are TRBV28 and TRBJ1-4, with 9 bases lining up with TRBD1. Germline V lookup: CDR1 MDHEN, CDR2 SYDVKM. V was clipped by 3 bases and J by 5 bases; unmatched bases: 4. The CDR3 is 15 residues long. The CDR3, as DNA: TGTGCCAGCAGTTTGACAGGGGGGAGAAATGAAAAACTGTTTTTT. As protein: CASSLTGGRNEKLFF.

This clonotype was recorded many times. V gene TRBV28 combines with J gene TRBJ2-7; the D gene is possibly TRBD1 (6 bases). CDR1 and CDR2 from the germline V gene are MDHEN and SYDVKM. The length of the CDR3 is 14 residues. Trimming pared 7 bases from V and 4 bases from J, leaving 17 bases between. CDR3 DNA sequence: TGTGCCAGCACCTCGACCGGGACAAGATACGAGCAGTACTTC. Translated, it gives CASTSTGTRYEQYF.

As regards this clonotype: The DNA is left out, because the CDR3 cannot be placed on it with certainty; the CDR3 is given as TCRdb lists it. This chain links TRBV9 with TRBJ1-1; the table's D call of TRBD1 was not tested on the DNA. Germline CDR1 reads SGDLS; CDR2 reads YYNGEE. The CDR3 length is 15 residues, termini included. CDR3 protein: CASSVATSGRGEAFF.

CDR3 coding DNA: TGTGCCAGTAGTATTTTATCAGGGCCTACGACCCAGCAGTTCTTC. Translation: CASSILSGPTTQQFF. The chain recombines TRBV19 with TRBJ2-1; TRBD1 is a possible D gene (5 bases). Germline CDR1 is LNHDA and CDR2 is SQIVND (reference sequence). The CDR3 runs to 15 residues. The V end was cut by 3 bases, the J end by 11 bases, with 20 bases between.

This clonotype was observed many times. V gene TRBV10-3 combines with J gene TRBJ2-1; 13 positions match TRBD2. Per the germline V gene, CDR1 is ENHRY and CDR2 is SYGVKD. The CDR3 has 15 residues. The V gene end was trimmed by 7 bases and the J gene end by 5 bases; junction bases not matched to a gene: 5. The CDR3 loop is CAIKKTSGGDNEQFF. CDR3 bases: TGTGCCATCAAGAAAACTAGCGGGGGGGACAATGAGCAGTTCTTC.

In its sample, this clonotype was seen many times. The gene calls are TRBV28 and TRBJ1-2; 7 bases are shared with TRBD1. J gave up 6 bases and V 3 bases, and 7 bases lay outside the gene matches. CDR1 and CDR2 (germline): MDHEN, SYDVKM. This CDR3 contains 14 residues. This CDR3 is CASSLPTGRHGYTF. CDR3 in DNA: TGTGCCAGCAGTTTGCCGACAGGGAGACATGGCTACACCTTC.

This clonotype was detected many times. The rearrangement uses TRBV12-3 or TRBV12-4 and TRBJ2-2, with D perhaps TRBD1 (5 bases). The CDR3 consists of 14 residues. Trimming stripped 3 bases from V and 2 bases from J, with 7 bases between. Here the CDR3 DNA reads TGTGCCAGCAGTTTGGACACTAACACCGGGGAGCTGTTTTTT. Residues: CASSLDTNTGELFF.

This clonotype has at least ten counts. V and J are TRBV6-5 and TRBJ2-3, with TRBD2 as a possible D gene (6 bases). Trimming took 0 bases from V and 2 from J, leaving 12 bases between them. The CDR3 runs to 16 residues. Per germline, CDR1 MNHEY and CDR2 SVGAGI. The CDR3 DNA reads TGTGCCAGCAGTTACTCGACGGGAGCGATCACAGATACGCAGTATTTT. Its translation: CASSYSTGAITDTQYF.

This clonotype was counted at least ten times. The chain employs TRBV12-3 or TRBV12-4 and TRBJ2-1; D remains unclear. The CDR3 runs to 17 residues. The V gene lost 5 bases and the J gene lost 8 bases, with 25 bases spanning the gap. CDR3 amino acids: CASSTESAKGGSDEQFF. As DNA, the CDR3 is TGTGCCAGCAGTACCGAATCTGCTAAGGGTGGGTCGGATGAGCAGTTCTTC.

The chain is built from TRBV30 and TRBJ2-7; 9 nucleotides match TRBD1. The ends lost 1 base at V and 4 bases at J; junction bases unmatched: 8. The germline gives CDR1 GTSNPN, CDR2 SVGIG (reference sequence). This CDR3 is 15 amino acids long. CDR3 region: CAWSGTGTGRYEQYF. In DNA form, the CDR3 reads TGTGCCTGGAGTGGGACAGGGACAGGGAGATACGAGCAGTACTTC.